One TCR beta chain is described in this entry. What it binds is unknown. The sample comes from a study of response to subunit inactivated influenza vaccine. Findings and limits, study-wide: The authors offered the suggestion that each seasonal influenza vaccination recruits few new T cells.

The CDR3 has 14 amino acids. Germline assignment: CDR1 MNHEY and CDR2 SVGAGI. V was pared by 0 bases and J by 3 bases, with 9 bases between. TCRdb re-called the RT-PCR reads through MiXCR, storing one row per CDR3 protein. Of about 800,000 distinct CDR3 sequences in the sample, 21% were seen once. This sequence was found in a man between 50 and 59 years old who received an inactivated influenza vaccine. The sample was PBMCs from blood, taken roughly 5 days after vaccination. The rearrangement links TRBV6-5 to TRBJ2-7, with no clear D. The CDR3, as DNA: TGTGCCAGCAGTTACTCTCCCAGAAACTACGAGCAGTACTTC. Its translation is CASSYSPRNYEQYF.